This TCR beta chain came from a study of OX40 agonist ivuxolimab in advanced cancers. Study at large: People who had prior anti-PD-1, anti-PD-L1 or anti-CTLA-4 therapy could take part, and around 39% had some. Study results and limitations: CD8+ T cells (on average) carried more expanded clones than CD4+ T cells.

The germline V gene encodes CDR1 LNHDA and CDR2 SQIVND (reference sequence). With 4 bases removed from V and 0 bases from J, the gap between germline ends came to 12 bases. This CDR3 spans 15 amino acids. With respect to this clone: Its antigen is currently unknown.

Systemic immunosuppression or a history of autoimmune disease excluded patients. Assay used: immunoSEQ multiplex PCR; TCRdb lists only in-frame clones, some missing. Of about 10,000 clones listed, more than 65% were seen once; the top ten hold about 40%. The sample consisted of CD4+ or CD8+ T cells sorted from blood, taken in a trial of the OX40 agonist ivuxolimab. This TCR was sampled from an adult with an advanced solid tumor such as melanoma, head and neck, liver or kidney cancer. This rearrangement joins TRBV19 to TRBJ1-1, with D hard to call. For the CDR3, the DNA is TGTGCCAGTAGTACAGGACGTGGGATGAACACTGAAGCTTTCTTT. Translating it yields CASSTGRGMNTEAFF. Together with reference TRBV19 and TRBJ1-1, the CDR3 gives the full variable domain: DGGITQSPKYLFRKEGQNVTLSCEQNLNHDAMYWYRQDPGQGLRLIYYSQIVNDFQKGDIAEGYSVSREKKESFPLTVTSAQKNPTAFYLCASSTGRGMNTEAFFGQGTRLTVV.